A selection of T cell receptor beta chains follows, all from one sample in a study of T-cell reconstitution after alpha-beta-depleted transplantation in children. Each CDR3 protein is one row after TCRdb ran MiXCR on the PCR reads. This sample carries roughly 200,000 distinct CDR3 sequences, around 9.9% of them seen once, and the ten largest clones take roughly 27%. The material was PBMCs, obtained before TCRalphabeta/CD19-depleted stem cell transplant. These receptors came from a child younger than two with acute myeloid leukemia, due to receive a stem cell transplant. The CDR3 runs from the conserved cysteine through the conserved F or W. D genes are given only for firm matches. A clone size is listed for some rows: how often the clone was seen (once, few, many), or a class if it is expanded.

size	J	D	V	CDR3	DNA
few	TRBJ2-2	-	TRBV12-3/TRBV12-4	CASSSGTGELFF	TGTGCCAGCAGTTCCGGTACCGGGGAGCTGTTTTTT
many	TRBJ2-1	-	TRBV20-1	CSAPKGAWGYNEQFF	TGCAGTGCCCCCAAAGGGGCATGGGGATACAATGAGCAGTTCTTC
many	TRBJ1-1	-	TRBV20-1	CSARQANTEAFF	TGCAGTGCTAGACAGGCGAACACTGAAGCTTTCTTT
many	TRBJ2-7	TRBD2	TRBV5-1	CASSFAGTSGIYEQYF	TGCGCCAGCAGCTTCGCAGGGACTAGCGGGATCTACGAGCAGTACTTC
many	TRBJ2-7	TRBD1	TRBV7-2	CASSRDRGLLGYEQYF	TGTGCCAGCAGCCGGGACAGGGGGCTGCTAGGCTACGAGCAGTACTTC
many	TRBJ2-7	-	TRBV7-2	CASSFAPTNSYEQYF	TGTGCCAGCAGCTTTGCACCTACCAACTCCTACGAGCAGTACTTC
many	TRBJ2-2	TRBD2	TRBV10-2	CASRTSGSTGELFF	TGCGCCAGCAGGACTAGCGGGAGCACCGGGGAGCTGTTTTTT
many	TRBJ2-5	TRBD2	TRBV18	CASSPPASGQRETQYF	TGTGCCAGCTCACCACCTGCTAGCGGTCAAAGGGAGACCCAGTACTTC
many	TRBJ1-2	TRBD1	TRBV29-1	CSVEVPGGRYGYTF	TGCAGCGTTGAAGTCCCAGGGGGCAGGTATGGCTACACCTTC
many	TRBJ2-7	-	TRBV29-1	CSVKVSVGPYEQYF	TGCAGCGTTAAAGTTTCAGTCGGCCCCTACGAGCAGTACTTC
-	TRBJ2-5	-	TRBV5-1	CASSPYPLQETQYF	TGCGCCAGCAGCCCATATCCCCTCCAAGAGACCCAGTACTTC
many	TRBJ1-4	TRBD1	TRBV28	CASSPAQGVWANEKLFF	TGTGCCAGCAGCCCCGCCCAGGGGGTTTGGGCTAATGAAAAACTGTTTTTT
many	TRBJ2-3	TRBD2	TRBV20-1	CSAGARRGSTDTQYF	TGCAGTGCTGGGGCCAGGCGGGGGAGCACAGATACGCAGTATTTT
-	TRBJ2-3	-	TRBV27	CASSSSAGTDTQYF	TGTGCCAGCAGTTCATCAGCGGGCACTGATACGCAGTATTTT
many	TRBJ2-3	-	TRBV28	CASSLGSENTDTQYF	TGTGCCAGCAGTTTAGGGTCAGAAAACACAGATACGCAGTATTTT
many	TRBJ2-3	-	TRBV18	CASSPGVDTQYF	TGTGCCAGCTCGCCAGGGGTAGATACGCAGTATTTT
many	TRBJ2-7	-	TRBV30	CAWTGPSYEQYF	TGTGCCTGGACCGGGCCCTCCTACGAGCAGTACTTC
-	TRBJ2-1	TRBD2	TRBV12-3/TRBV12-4	CASRVTSGSGYEQFF	TGTGCCAGCAGAGTGACTAGCGGGAGCGGATATGAGCAGTTCTTC
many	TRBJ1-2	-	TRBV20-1	CSASSSNYGYTF	TGCAGTGCTAGCTCCAGTAACTATGGCTACACCTTC
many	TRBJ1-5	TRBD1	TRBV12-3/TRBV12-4	CASSRQGSSNQPQHF	TGTGCCAGCAGTCGACAGGGGTCTAGCAATCAGCCCCAGCATTTT
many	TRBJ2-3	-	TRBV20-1	CSAVRAADTQYF	TGCAGTGCCGTCCGGGCGGCAGATACGCAGTATTTT
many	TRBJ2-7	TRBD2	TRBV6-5	CASSYRLAGVTRYEQYF	TGTGCCAGCAGTTACAGACTAGCGGGTGTTACCCGCTACGAGCAGTACTTC
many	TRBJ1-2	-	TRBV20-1	CSARWPKGGGTNYGYTF	TGCAGTGCTAGATGGCCTAAGGGCGGTGGCACCAACTATGGCTACACCTTC
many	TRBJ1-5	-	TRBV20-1	CSAARASNQPQHF	TGCAGTGCTGCCAGGGCTTCGAATCAGCCCCAGCATTTT
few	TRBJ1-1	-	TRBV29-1	CSVSGRVNTEAFF	TGCAGCGTTTCGGGACGGGTGAACACTGAAGCTTTCTTT
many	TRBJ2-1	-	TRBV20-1	CSAGQPWADNEQFF	TGCAGTGCTGGCCAACCTTGGGCAGACAATGAGCAGTTCTTC
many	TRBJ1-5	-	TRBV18	CASSPMEGSNQPQHF	TGTGCCAGCTCACCAATGGAGGGCAGCAATCAGCCCCAGCATTTT
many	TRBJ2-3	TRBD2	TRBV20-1	CSARISGRATDTQYF	TGCAGTGCAAGAATTAGCGGGAGGGCCACAGATACGCAGTATTTT
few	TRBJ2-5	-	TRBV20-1	CSARRESETQYF	TGCAGTGCGAGAAGGGAGTCGGAGACCCAGTACTTC
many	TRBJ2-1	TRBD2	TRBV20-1	CSARDGAGAYNEQFF	TGCAGTGCTAGAGATGGGGCGGGGGCCTACAATGAGCAGTTCTTC
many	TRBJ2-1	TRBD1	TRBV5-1	CASSRDRGLNEQFF	TGCGCCAGCAGCCGGGACAGAGGCCTCAATGAGCAGTTCTTC
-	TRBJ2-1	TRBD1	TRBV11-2	CASSSNRGLGEPFF	TGTGCCAGCAGCTCAAACAGGGGGCTGGGTGAGCCGTTCTTC
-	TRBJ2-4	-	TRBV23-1	CASSRTLRLAKNIQYF	TGCGCCAGCAGTCGAACCCTCCGACTAGCCAAAAACATTCAGTACTTC
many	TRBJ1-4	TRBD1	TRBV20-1	CSAQDRVNEKLFF	TGCAGTGCCCAGGACAGGGTTAATGAAAAACTGTTTTTT
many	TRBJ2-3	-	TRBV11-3	CASSLNALGADTQYF	TGTGCCAGCAGCTTAAACGCCCTGGGGGCAGATACGCAGTATTTT
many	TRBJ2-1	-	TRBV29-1	CSVFQGSGGGNEQFF	TGCAGCGTTTTTCAAGGTAGCGGAGGGGGGAATGAGCAGTTCTTC
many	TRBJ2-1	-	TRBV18	CASSPPGLGNEQFF	TGTGCCAGCTCACCACCAGGACTGGGCAATGAGCAGTTCTTC
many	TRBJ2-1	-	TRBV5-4	CATQAGTGPLNEQFF	TGTGCCACCCAAGCCGGGACTGGGCCCCTCAATGAGCAGTTCTTC
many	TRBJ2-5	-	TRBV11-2	CASSLDRQTQYF	TGTGCCAGCAGCTTAGATCGGCAGACCCAGTACTTC
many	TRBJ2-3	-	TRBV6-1	CASKNSVKDTQYF	TGTGCCAGCAAGAATAGCGTAAAAGATACGCAGTATTTT
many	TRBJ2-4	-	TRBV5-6	CASSKDNSDIQYF	TGTGCCAGCAGCAAGGACAACTCAGACATTCAGTACTTC
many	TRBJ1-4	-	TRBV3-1	CASSQFPGIATNEKLFF	TGTGCCAGCAGCCAATTCCCAGGCATTGCAACTAATGAAAAACTGTTTTTT
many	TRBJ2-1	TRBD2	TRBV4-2	CASSQGVVAGGLYNEQFF	TGTGCCAGCAGCCAAGGTGTCGTAGCGGGAGGACTCTACAATGAGCAGTTCTTC
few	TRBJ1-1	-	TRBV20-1	CSAPLGQQGFF	TGCAGTGCCCCCTTGGGGCAGCAAGGTTTCTTT
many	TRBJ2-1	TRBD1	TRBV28	CATTGGNEQFF	TGTGCCACAACAGGGGGCAATGAGCAGTTCTTC
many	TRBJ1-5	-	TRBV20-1	CSANRDSNQPQHF	TGCAGTGCCAACCGGGACAGCAATCAGCCCCAGCATTTT
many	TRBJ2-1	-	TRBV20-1	CSARTVLRDYNEQFF	TGCAGTGCTAGGACGGTGTTGCGGGACTACAATGAGCAGTTCTTC
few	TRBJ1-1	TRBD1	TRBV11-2	CASSPPDRVGTEAFF	TGTGCCAGCAGCCCCCCCGACAGGGTGGGCACTGAAGCTTTCTTT
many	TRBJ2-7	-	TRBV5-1	CASSLSGRSYEQYF	TGCGCCAGCAGCTTGTCAGGGAGGTCCTACGAGCAGTACTTC
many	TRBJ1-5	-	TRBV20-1	CSARDAEGYYSNQPQHF	TGCAGTGCTAGAGATGCTGAGGGTTATTATAGCAATCAGCCCCAGCATTTT
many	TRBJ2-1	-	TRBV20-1	CRGGRDQVNEQFF	TGCAGGGGGGGCAGGGACCAGGTAAATGAGCAGTTCTTC
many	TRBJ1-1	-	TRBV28	CASSLGPGRKAFF	TGTGCCAGCAGTCTCGGACCCGGGAGGAAAGCTTTCTTT
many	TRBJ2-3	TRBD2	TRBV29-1	CSVGRTSGSTDTQYF	TGCAGCGTCGGTCGGACTAGCGGGAGTACAGATACGCAGTATTTT
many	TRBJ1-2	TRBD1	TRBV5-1	CASSSDRGRGNYGYTF	TGCGCCAGCAGCAGTGACAGGGGGCGCGGTAACTATGGCTACACCTTC
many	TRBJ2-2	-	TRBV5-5	CASSLAGTNRGGELFF	TGTGCCAGCAGCTTGGCCGGGACCAACCGGGGCGGGGAGCTGTTTTTT
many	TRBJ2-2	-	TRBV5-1	CASSPPPAGNTGELFF	TGCGCCAGCAGCCCCCCGCCGGCAGGGAACACCGGGGAGCTGTTTTTT
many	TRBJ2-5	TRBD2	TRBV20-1	CSARDRSGSQETQYF	TGCAGTGCTAGAGATCGTAGCGGGTCGCAAGAGACCCAGTACTTC
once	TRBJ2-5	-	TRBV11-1	CASSLAATKETQYF	TGTGCCAGCAGCTTAGCAGCGACTAAAGAGACCCAGTACTTC
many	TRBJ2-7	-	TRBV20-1	CSARDYLITSEQYF	TGCAGTGCTAGAGATTACCTGATAACGTCCGAGCAGTACTTC
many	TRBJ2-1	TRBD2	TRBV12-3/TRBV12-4	CASSLFQEGSGNPAYEQFF	TGTGCCAGCAGTTTATTTCAGGAGGGTAGCGGGAATCCGGCATATGAGCAGTTCTTC